One sample yielded the 18 T cell receptor beta chains listed below, sequenced in a study of identical twins. TCRdb re-derived calls from the 5' RACE reads in MiXCR, one entry per CDR3 protein. The repertoire has 420,000 or so distinct CDR3 sequences, approximately 18% of them found once; the top ten carry 9% to 15%. Sequencing was done on a sample of naive T cells sorted from blood. The receptors originated from a man aged 50 or older in good health.

This clonotype has a count of ten or more. V usage is TRBV28 and J usage is TRBJ2-1; 9 bases are shared with TRBD1. V gave up 5 bases and J gave up 8 bases; unmatched junction bases: 10. The CDR3 totals 15 residues. Germline V gives CDR1 MDHEN, CDR2 SYDVKM. CDR3 DNA: TGTGCCAGCAGTACCTCTGGACAGGGGAGGGATGAGCAGTTCTTC. As protein: CASSTSGQGRDEQFF.

This chain connects TRBV2 to TRBJ1-1; weak D call: TRBD1 (5 bases). The CDR3 is 13 residues long. V dropped 3 bases and J dropped 4 bases, with 9 bases sitting between them. Germline V gene lookup returns CDR1 SNHLY and CDR2 FYNNEI. CDR3 coding DNA: TGTGCCAGCAGTGACAGGGAGGTCACTGAAGCTTTCTTT. It is translated as CASSDREVTEAFF.

This clonotype has just one count. The genes are TRBV4-3 and TRBJ2-6; D possibly uses TRBD1 or TRBD2 (6 bases each). The CDR3 covers 20 residues. Per germline, CDR1 LGHNA and CDR2 YSLEER. The germline V and J ends were trimmed by 0 bases and 0 bases, with 18 bases remaining between them. In nucleotides, the CDR3 is TGCGCCAGCAGCCAAGATCTTTATAGGGGGGCTCCCTCTGGGGCCAACGTCCTGACTTTC. Translated, it gives CASSQDLYRGAPSGANVLTF.

The chain has TRBV6-6 and TRBJ2-7; 7 bases are a match to TRBD1. The J segment lost 2 bases and the V segment lost 5 bases, leaving 3 bases of the junction unmatched. The CDR3 sequence is 13 residues long. The germline gives CDR1 MNHNY, CDR2 SVGAGI (reference sequence). CDR3 amino acids: CASSQTGPYEQYF. The CDR3 coding sequence is TGTGCCAGCAGTCAGACAGGGCCCTACGAGCAGTACTTC.

This clonotype came up a few times. The CDR3 bases are TGTGCCAGCAGTGAACGGGACTACGAGCAGTACTTC. This encodes CASSERDYEQYF. V is TRBV6-1 and J is TRBJ2-7; D might be TRBD2 (5 bases). The germline V gene encodes CDR1 MNHNS and CDR2 SASEGT. CDR3 length equals 12 residues. The V end lost 2 bases, the J end lost 3 bases, and 5 bases lay between the germline ends.

This clonotype was seen repeatedly, ten times or more. The chain couples TRBV30 to TRBJ2-7, with 11 nucleotides matching TRBD1. The V and J ends lost 3 bases and 1 base, in that order; junction bases with no gene match: 5. This CDR3 is 15 amino acids long. Germline V lookup: CDR1 GTSNPN, CDR2 SVGIG (reference sequence). CDR3 sequence: CAWSHGTGGSYEQYF. The DNA of the CDR3 is TGTGCCTGGAGCCACGGGACAGGGGGATCCTACGAGCAGTACTTC.

The chain carries TRBV18 and TRBJ2-1, with D possibly being TRBD1 or TRBD2 (5 bases each). Germline CDR1 KGHSH, CDR2 LQKENI. V was pared by 2 bases and J by 0 bases, with 11 bases between. This CDR3 has 16 residues. The CDR3 DNA reads as TGTGCCAGCTCACCATGGGGACCACGCTCCTACAATGAGCAGTTCTTC. As protein: CASSPWGPRSYNEQFF.

There are a few counts of this clonotype. The V and J genes are TRBV6-1 and TRBJ1-2, with TRBD1 matching over 11 bases. The CDR3 runs 15 residues. Germline V CDR1 and CDR2: MNHNS, SASEGT. V was pared by 6 bases and J by 4 bases, with 7 bases of the junction left unmatched. The CDR3 region is CASRDGQGAVYGYTF. CDR3 DNA: TGTGCCAGCAGGGACGGACAGGGGGCTGTCTATGGCTACACCTTC.

The table lists this clonotype with a few counts. The CDR3 here is CASSEDRSTEAFF. The CDR3, as DNA: TGTGCCAGCAGTGAAGACAGGAGCACTGAAGCTTTCTTT. The chain joins TRBV6-1 to TRBJ1-1; a possible D gene is TRBD1 (5 bases). The CDR3 consists of 13 residues. Per germline, CDR1 MNHNS and CDR2 SASEGT. Trimming removed 1 base from V and 4 bases from J, with 7 bases in between.

This chain joins TRBV12-3 or TRBV12-4 and TRBJ2-1; possibly TRBD1 for D (5 bases). V was shortened by 5 bases and J by 6 bases, with 17 bases between the two germline ends. This CDR3 spans 15 amino acids. The CDR3 nucleotides are TGTGCCAGCAGTGGGGCAGGGTTCGTCGGCAATGAGCAGTTCTTC. Its translation: CASSGAGFVGNEQFF.

V usage is TRBV12-3 or TRBV12-4 and J usage is TRBJ2-2; 8 bases are shared with TRBD1. V gave up 9 bases and J gave up 1 base; unmatched junction bases: 4. The CDR3 loop spans 14 amino acids. CDR3 nucleotides: TGTGCCAGTTGGGACAGGATGAACACCGGGGAGCTGTTTTTT. Translated: CASWDRMNTGELFF.

This clonotype was seen ten or more times. The V and J genes are TRBV6-2 or TRBV6-3 and TRBJ2-2, with D hard to call. V lost 6 bases to trimming and J lost 8 bases, with 10 bases between them. The germline V gene encodes CDR1 MNHEY and CDR2 SVGEGT. The CDR3 length is 12 residues. The CDR3 is CASSLRAGELFF. In DNA form, the CDR3 reads TGTGCCAGCAGCTTAAGAGCGGGGGAGCTGTTTTTT.

V gene TRBV4-1 combines with J gene TRBJ2-1, with 12 bases fitting TRBD2. CDR1 and CDR2 from the germline V gene are MGHRA and YSYEKL. This CDR3 is 20 amino acids long. With V trimmed by 2 bases and J by 2 bases, 13 bases remained unmatched. DNA of the CDR3: TGCGCCAGCAGCCAATCTAGACTAGCGGGGGCCCAAATTCCCTACAATGAGCAGTTCTTC. Translation gives CASSQSRLAGAQIPYNEQFF.

The chain couples TRBV4-2 to TRBJ1-1; D perhaps matches TRBD1 (6 bases). Germline V gene sequence: CDR1 LGHNA, CDR2 YNFKEQ. Between the trimmed V and J ends, which lost 2 bases and 0 bases, there was a span of 13 bases. The CDR3 is 16 amino acids. The CDR3 DNA reads TGTGCCAGCAGCCAACTTGGACAGAGCATGAACACTGAAGCTTTCTTT. Its protein product is CASSQLGQSMNTEAFF.

This clonotype has ten or more counts. CDR3 amino acids: CASSGYEQYF. DNA of the CDR3: TGCGCCAGCAGTGGCTACGAGCAGTACTTC. The V call is TRBV10-2, the J call TRBJ2-7; D is ambiguous. The CDR3 is 10 residues long. The V gene lost 4 bases and the J gene lost 3 bases, with 1 base spanning the gap. The germline V gene encodes CDR1 WSHSY and CDR2 SAAADI.

This clonotype was detected only a few times. The chain links TRBV4-3 to TRBJ2-7, with TRBD1 identical over 10 bases. Germline V gene lookup returns CDR1 LGHNA and CDR2 YSLEER. The V gene end was trimmed by 4 bases and the J gene end by 0 bases; junction bases not matched to a gene: 6. The CDR3 has 16 amino acids. The chain's CDR3 is CASSPTGQGGSYEQYF. As DNA, the CDR3 is TGCGCCAGCAGCCCGACCGGACAGGGGGGCTCCTACGAGCAGTACTTC.

As concerns this clonotype: The junction departs from the called germline gene at one end, perhaps through a read error. The V and J genes are TRBV5-5 and TRBJ2-3; tentatively, D is TRBD2 (5 bases). The CDR3 length is 16 residues. Germline lookup yields CDR1 SGHKS and CDR2 YYEKEE (reference sequence). The DNA for the CDR3 is TGTGCCAGCAACTTGGGAGCTAGCTTCTTCACAGATACGCAGTATTTT. Translated: CASNLGASFFTDTQYF.

This clonotype was recorded many times. An end of the junction does not agree with germline; a read error may underlie this. For the CDR3, the DNA is TGTGCCAGCAGTCTCAAGGATACGCAGTATTTT. Residues: CASSLKDTQYF. The rearrangement joins TRBV5-1 to TRBJ2-3; no definite D call. The CDR3 consists of 11 residues. Germline loops: CDR1 SGHRS, CDR2 YFSETQ.